A selection of T cell receptor beta chains follows, all from one sample in a study of beta chain features in type 1 diabetes. Here immunoSEQ multiplex PCR was the method, and the copy in TCRdb shows in-frame clones only, minus some. The data contain under 300,000 clones, around 7.3% of them singletons. Sample: central memory CD4+ T cells from blood. The receptors come from a woman under 30 in good health. Each CDR3 is given with its conserved first and last residue. A D gene is named only where the DNA matches it firmly. Size values are once, few and many counts, or a class for expanded clones, and some rows have none.

j_gene | v_gene | d_gene | abundance | CDR3aa | CDR3nt
TRBJ2-7 | TRBV4-2 | . | many | CASSQELSGYEQYF | TGTGCCAGCAGCCAAGAATTGTCGGGCTACGAGCAGTACTTC
TRBJ1-4 | TRBV27 | . | few | CASSPKGQINEKLFF | TGTGCCAGCAGTCCAAAGGGTCAGATTAATGAAAAACTGTTTTTT
TRBJ1-4 | TRBV11-2 | . | few | CASSSQHGEKLFF | TGTGCCAGCAGCTCACAACACGGAGAAAAACTGTTTTTT
TRBJ2-4 | TRBV27 | . | few | CASTPQGLGTKNIQYF | TGTGCCAGCACCCCTCAGGGACTCGGGACCAAAAACATTCAGTACTTC
TRBJ2-2 | TRBV7-9 | . | . | CASTPRGSGANTGELFF | TGTGCCAGCACCCCCAGGGGGAGCGGGGCGAACACCGGGGAGCTGTTTTTT
TRBJ1-2 | TRBV5-6 | TRBD1 | . | CASRRGQGRGYTF | TGTGCCAGCAGGCGTGGACAGGGCCGGGGCTACACCTTC
TRBJ2-2 | TRBV6-5 | . | few | CASSYSPDVSGELFF | TGTGCCAGCAGTTACTCCCCAGACGTATCCGGGGAGCTGTTTTTT
TRBJ1-2 | TRBV4-3 | TRBD1 | . | CASSQDVGQGGGYGYTF | TGCGCCAGCAGCCAAGATGTCGGACAGGGGGGAGGGTATGGCTACACCTTC
TRBJ1-6 | TRBV28 | . | few | CASSLRSSHSPLHF | TGTGCCAGCAGTTTAAGAAGTTCCCATTCACCCCTCCACTTT
TRBJ2-1 | TRBV27 | . | . | CASSDRGDRAYNEQFF | TGTGCCAGCAGCGATAGGGGGGACAGAGCTTACAATGAGCAGTTCTTC
TRBJ2-3 | TRBV5-1 | . | many | CASSSDPNTADTQYF | TGCGCCAGCAGCTCTGACCCGAACACGGCAGATACGCAGTATTTT
TRBJ1-5 | TRBV9 | . | many | CASSVGYGGQPQHF | TGTGCCAGCAGCGTAGGATATGGGGGCCAGCCCCAGCATTTT
TRBJ1-2 | TRBV6-1 | . | few | CASSEAWQGPGGYTF | TGTGCCAGCAGTGAAGCGTGGCAGGGGCCTGGTGGCTACACCTTC
TRBJ2-5 | TRBV27 | . | few | CASSDPGRPGQETQYF | TGTGCCAGCAGTGACCCCGGGCGGCCGGGGCAAGAGACCCAGTACTTC
TRBJ1-1 | TRBV15 | TRBD1 | few | CATSRDRGPGEAFF | TGTGCCACCAGCAGAGACAGGGGGCCTGGTGAAGCTTTCTTT
TRBJ2-5 | TRBV19 | . | . | CASAGKRQETQYF | TGTGCCAGTGCGGGCAAGCGGCAAGAGACCCAGTACTTC
TRBJ1-5 | TRBV7-2 | . | few | CASSSQGPESNQPQHF | TGTGCCAGCAGCTCCCAGGGCCCCGAATCGAATCAGCCCCAGCATTTT